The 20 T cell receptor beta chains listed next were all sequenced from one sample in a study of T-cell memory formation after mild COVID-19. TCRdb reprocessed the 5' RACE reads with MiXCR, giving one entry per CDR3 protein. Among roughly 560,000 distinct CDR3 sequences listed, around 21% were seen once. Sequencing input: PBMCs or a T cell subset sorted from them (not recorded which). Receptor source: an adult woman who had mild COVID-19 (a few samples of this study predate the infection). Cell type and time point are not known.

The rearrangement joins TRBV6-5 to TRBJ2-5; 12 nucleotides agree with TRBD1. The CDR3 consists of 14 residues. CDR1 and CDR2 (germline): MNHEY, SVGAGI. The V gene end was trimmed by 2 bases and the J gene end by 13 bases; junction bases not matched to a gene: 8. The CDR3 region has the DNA TGTGCCAGCAGTTACCTGGGACAGGGGGCTCGGACGTACTTC. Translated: CASSYLGQGARTYF.

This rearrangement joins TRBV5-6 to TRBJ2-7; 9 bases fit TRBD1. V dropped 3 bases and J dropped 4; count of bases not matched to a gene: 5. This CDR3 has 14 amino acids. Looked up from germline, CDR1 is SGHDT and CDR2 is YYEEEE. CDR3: CASSSAGTGYEQYF. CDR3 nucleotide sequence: TGTGCCAGCAGCTCAGCCGGGACAGGGTACGAGCAGTACTTC.

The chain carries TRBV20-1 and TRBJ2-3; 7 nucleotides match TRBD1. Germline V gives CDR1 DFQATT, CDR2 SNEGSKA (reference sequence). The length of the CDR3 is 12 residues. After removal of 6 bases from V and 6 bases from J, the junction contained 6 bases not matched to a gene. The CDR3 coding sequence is TGCAGTGCAGGGGGCCTCCCGGATACGCAGTATTTT. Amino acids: CSAGGLPDTQYF.

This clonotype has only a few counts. For the CDR3, the DNA is TGTGCCAGCAGACCAGGGTACCCCTACAATGAGCAGTTCTTC. This translates into CASRPGYPYNEQFF. The chain couples TRBV12-3 or TRBV12-4 to TRBJ2-1, with D possibly matching TRBD1 (5 bases). The CDR3 length is 14 residues. Trimming cost V 6 bases and J 2 bases, with 11 bases left between them.

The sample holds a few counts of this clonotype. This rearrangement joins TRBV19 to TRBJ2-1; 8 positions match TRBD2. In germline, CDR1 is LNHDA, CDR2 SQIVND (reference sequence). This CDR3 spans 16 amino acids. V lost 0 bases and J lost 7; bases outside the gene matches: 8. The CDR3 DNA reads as TGTGCCAGTAGTATAGAGGGACTAGTCCAGACGAATGAGCAGTTCTTC. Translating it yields CASSIEGLVQTNEQFF.

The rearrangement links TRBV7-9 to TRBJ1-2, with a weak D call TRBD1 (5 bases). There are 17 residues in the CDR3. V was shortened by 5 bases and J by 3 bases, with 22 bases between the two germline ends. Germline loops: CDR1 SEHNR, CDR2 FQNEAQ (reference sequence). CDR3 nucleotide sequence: TGTGCCAGCAGCAACGCGAACGACAGAGAGGACTACTATGGCTACACCTTC. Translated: CASSNANDREDYYGYTF.

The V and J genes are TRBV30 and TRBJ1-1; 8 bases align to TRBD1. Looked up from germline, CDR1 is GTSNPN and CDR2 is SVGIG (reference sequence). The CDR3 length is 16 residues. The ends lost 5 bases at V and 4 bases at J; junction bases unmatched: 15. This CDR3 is CAWSVVQGVGGTEAFF. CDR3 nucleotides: TGTGCCTGGTCGGTTGTACAGGGGGTTGGCGGCACTGAAGCTTTCTTT. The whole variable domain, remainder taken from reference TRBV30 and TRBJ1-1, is SQTIHQWPATLVQPVGSPLSLECTVEGTSNPNLYWYRQAAGRGLQLLFYSVGIGQISSEVPQNLSASRPQDRQFILSSKKLLLSDSGFYLCAWSVVQGVGGTEAFFGQGTRLTVV.

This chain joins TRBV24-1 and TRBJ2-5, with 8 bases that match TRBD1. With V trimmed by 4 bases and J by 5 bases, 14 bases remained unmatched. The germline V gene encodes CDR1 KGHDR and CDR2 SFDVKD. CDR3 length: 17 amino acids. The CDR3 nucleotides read TGTGCCACCAGTGACCCCGGGACAGGAGCGGCTTGGGAGACCCAGTACTTC. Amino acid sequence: CATSDPGTGAAWETQYF.

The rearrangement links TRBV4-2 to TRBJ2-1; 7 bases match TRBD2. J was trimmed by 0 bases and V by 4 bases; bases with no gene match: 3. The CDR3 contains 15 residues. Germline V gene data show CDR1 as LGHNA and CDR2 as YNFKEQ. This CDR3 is CASSPGLFSYNEQFF. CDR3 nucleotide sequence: TGTGCCAGCAGCCCGGGACTATTCTCCTACAATGAGCAGTTCTTC.

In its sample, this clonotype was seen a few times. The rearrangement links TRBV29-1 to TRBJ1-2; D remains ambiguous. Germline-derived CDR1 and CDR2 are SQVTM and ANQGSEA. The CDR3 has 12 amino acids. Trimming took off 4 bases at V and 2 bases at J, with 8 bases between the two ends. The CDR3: CSVVVRNYGYTF. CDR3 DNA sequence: TGCAGCGTTGTTGTCAGGAACTATGGCTACACCTTC.

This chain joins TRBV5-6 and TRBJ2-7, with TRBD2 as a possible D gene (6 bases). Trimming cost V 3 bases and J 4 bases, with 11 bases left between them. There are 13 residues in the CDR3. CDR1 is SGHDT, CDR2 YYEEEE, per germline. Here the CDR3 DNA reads TGTGCCAGCAGCTGGGGGGAAGGATACGAGCAGTACTTC. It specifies CASSWGEGYEQYF. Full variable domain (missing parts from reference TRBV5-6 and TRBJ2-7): DAGVTQSPTHLIKTRGQQVTLRCSPKSGHDTVSWYQQALGQGPQFIFQYYEEEERQRGNFPDRFSGHQFPNYSSELNVNALLLGDSALYLCASSWGEGYEQYFGPGTRLTVT.

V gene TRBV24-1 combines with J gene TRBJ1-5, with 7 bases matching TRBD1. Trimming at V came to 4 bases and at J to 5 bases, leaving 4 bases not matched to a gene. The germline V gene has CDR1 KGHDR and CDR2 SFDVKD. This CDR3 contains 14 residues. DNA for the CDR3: TGTGCCACCAGTGAAACAGGGGAGTATCAGCCCCAGCATTTT. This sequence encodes CATSETGEYQPQHF.

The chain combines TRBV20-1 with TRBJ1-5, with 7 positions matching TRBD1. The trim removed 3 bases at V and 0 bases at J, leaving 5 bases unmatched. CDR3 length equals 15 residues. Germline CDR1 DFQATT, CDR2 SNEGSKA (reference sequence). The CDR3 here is CSASRQGYSNQPQHF. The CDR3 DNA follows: TGCAGTGCTAGTCGACAGGGCTATAGCAATCAGCCCCAGCATTTT.

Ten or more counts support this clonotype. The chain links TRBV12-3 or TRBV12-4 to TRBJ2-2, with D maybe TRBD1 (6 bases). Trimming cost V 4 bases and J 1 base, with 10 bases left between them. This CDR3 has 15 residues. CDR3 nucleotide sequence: TGTGCCAGCAGTTCGGACAGTCGGAACACCGGGGAGCTGTTTTTT. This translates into CASSSDSRNTGELFF.

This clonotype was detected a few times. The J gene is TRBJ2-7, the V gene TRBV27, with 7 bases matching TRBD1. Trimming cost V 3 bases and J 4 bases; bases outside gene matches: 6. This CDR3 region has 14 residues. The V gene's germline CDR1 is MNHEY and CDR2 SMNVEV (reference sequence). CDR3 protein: CASSFLGDRYEQYF. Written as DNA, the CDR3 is TGTGCCAGCAGTTTCCTCGGGGACAGATACGAGCAGTACTTC.

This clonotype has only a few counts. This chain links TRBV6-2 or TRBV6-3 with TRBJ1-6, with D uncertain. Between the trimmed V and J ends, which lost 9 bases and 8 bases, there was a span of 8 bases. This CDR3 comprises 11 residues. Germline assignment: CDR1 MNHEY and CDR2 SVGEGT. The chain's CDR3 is CASTNYSPLHF. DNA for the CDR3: TGTGCCAGTACCAATTATTCACCCCTCCACTTT.

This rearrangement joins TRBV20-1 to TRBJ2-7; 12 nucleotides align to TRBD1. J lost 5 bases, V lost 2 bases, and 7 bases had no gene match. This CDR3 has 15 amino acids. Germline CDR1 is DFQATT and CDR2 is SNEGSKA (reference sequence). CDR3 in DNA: TGCAGTGCTAGACCTCCGGGACAGGGGGCCCACGAGCAGTACTTC. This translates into CSARPPGQGAHEQYF.

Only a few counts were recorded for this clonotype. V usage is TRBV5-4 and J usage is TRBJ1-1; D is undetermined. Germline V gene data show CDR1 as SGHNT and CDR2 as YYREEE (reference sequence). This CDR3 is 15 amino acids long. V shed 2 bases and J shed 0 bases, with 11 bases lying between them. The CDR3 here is CASSLRRELNTEAFF. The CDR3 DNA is TGTGCCAGCAGCTTAAGGAGGGAACTGAACACTGAAGCTTTCTTT.

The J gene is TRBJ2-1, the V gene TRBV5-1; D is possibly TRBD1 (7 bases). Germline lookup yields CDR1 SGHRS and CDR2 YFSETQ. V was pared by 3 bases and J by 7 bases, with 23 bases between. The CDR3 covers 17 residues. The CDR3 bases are TGCGCCAGCAGCTGGAGCCGACAGGGAGGAAGAAAAAATGAGCAGTTCTTC. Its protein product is CASSWSRQGGRKNEQFF.

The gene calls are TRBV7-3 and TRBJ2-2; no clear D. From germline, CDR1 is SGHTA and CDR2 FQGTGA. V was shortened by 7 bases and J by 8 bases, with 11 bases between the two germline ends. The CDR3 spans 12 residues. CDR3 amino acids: CASTLSGGELFF. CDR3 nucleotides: TGTGCCAGCACTCTATCTGGAGGGGAGCTGTTTTTT.